A selection of T cell receptor beta chains follows, all from one sample in a study of OX40 agonist ivuxolimab in advanced cancers. Only in-frame clones appear in the TCRdb table, and some are missing; sequencing was by immunoSEQ multiplex PCR. Among 70,000 or so clones, roughly 84% were seen once, and the ten largest hold around 0.84%. This specimen was CD4+ or CD8+ T cells sorted from blood, taken in a trial of the OX40 agonist ivuxolimab. These receptors were taken from an adult with an advanced solid tumor such as melanoma, head and neck, liver or kidney cancer. Both conserved end residues are part of each CDR3. Fields, in order: clone size, D gene, J gene, V gene, CDR3 protein, CDR3 DNA. The D gene is left open where the match is weak. Not all rows give a size; the values are once, few, many and, for expanded clones, a class.

clone_size: .; d_call: .; j_call: TRBJ2-7; v_call: TRBV7-2; cdr3_aa: CASSSRTDYEQYF; cdr3_nt: TGTGCCAGCAGCTCCAGGACAGATTATGAGCAGTACTTC
clone_size: .; d_call: .; j_call: TRBJ2-1; v_call: TRBV7-4; cdr3_aa: CASSLELNNEQFF; cdr3_nt: TGTGCCAGCAGCTTAGAACTCAACAATGAGCAGTTCTTC
clone_size: .; d_call: .; j_call: TRBJ2-1; v_call: TRBV4-1; cdr3_aa: CASAGTSYNEQFF; cdr3_nt: TGCGCCAGCGCAGGGACAAGCTACAATGAGCAGTTCTTC
clone_size: .; d_call: .; j_call: TRBJ2-3; v_call: TRBV6-5; cdr3_aa: CASSSTRNGYTQYF; cdr3_nt: TGTGCCAGCAGTTCCACTCGGAACGGATATACGCAGTATTTT
clone_size: few; d_call: .; j_call: TRBJ2-5; v_call: TRBV2; cdr3_aa: CASCLGETQYF; cdr3_nt: TGTGCCAGCTGTTTGGGGGAGACCCAGTACTTC
clone_size: few; d_call: .; j_call: TRBJ1-5; v_call: TRBV6-1; cdr3_aa: CASRMDRVNQPQHF; cdr3_nt: TGTGCCAGCAGGATGGACAGAGTAAATCAGCCCCAGCATTTT
clone_size: .; d_call: .; j_call: TRBJ2-7; v_call: TRBV6-6; cdr3_aa: CASSYSDEQYF; cdr3_nt: TGTGCCAGCAGTTACTCGGACGAGCAGTACTTC
clone_size: .; d_call: .; j_call: TRBJ1-1; v_call: TRBV28; cdr3_aa: CASSLPGVLAEAFF; cdr3_nt: TGTGCCAGCAGCCTCCCAGGGGTCCTTGCTGAAGCTTTCTTT
clone_size: few; d_call: .; j_call: TRBJ1-2; v_call: TRBV28; cdr3_aa: CASSLFRQHYGYTF; cdr3_nt: TGTGCCAGCAGTTTATTTAGACAGCACTATGGCTACACCTTC
clone_size: .; d_call: .; j_call: TRBJ1-3; v_call: TRBV9; cdr3_aa: CASSVAEGFSGNTIYF; cdr3_nt: TGTGCCAGCAGCGTAGCTGAGGGCTTCTCTGGAAACACCATATATTTT
clone_size: .; d_call: TRBD1; j_call: TRBJ1-5; v_call: TRBV19; cdr3_aa: CASSIQRTGVGQPQHF; cdr3_nt: TGTGCCAGTAGTATTCAGAGGACAGGGGTCGGTCAGCCCCAGCATTTT
clone_size: few; d_call: .; j_call: TRBJ1-2; v_call: TRBV5-6; cdr3_aa: CASSLRGAGGYTF; cdr3_nt: TGTGCCAGCAGCCTCCGGGGTGCGGGCGGCTACACCTTC
clone_size: .; d_call: .; j_call: TRBJ1-2; v_call: TRBV6-5; cdr3_aa: CASSYRQRNYGYTF; cdr3_nt: TGTGCCAGCAGTTACCGACAGAGGAACTATGGCTACACCTTC
clone_size: .; d_call: .; j_call: TRBJ2-1; v_call: TRBV30; cdr3_aa: CAWSTPPSSYNEQFF; cdr3_nt: TGTGCCTGGAGTACTCCCCCGTCAAGCTACAATGAGCAGTTCTTC
clone_size: .; d_call: .; j_call: TRBJ1-5; v_call: TRBV28; cdr3_aa: CASSLFRGGQPQHF; cdr3_nt: TGTGCCAGCAGTTTATTCAGGGGTGGTCAGCCCCAGCATTTT
clone_size: .; d_call: .; j_call: TRBJ1-2; v_call: TRBV18; cdr3_aa: CASSREDPGAYYGYTF; cdr3_nt: TGTGCCAGCTCCCGGGAGGATCCGGGGGCATACTATGGCTACACCTTC
clone_size: .; d_call: .; j_call: TRBJ2-7; v_call: TRBV5-6; cdr3_aa: CASSFQGGYEQYF; cdr3_nt: TGTGCCAGCAGCTTTCAGGGGGGCTACGAGCAGTACTTC
clone_size: .; d_call: TRBD2; j_call: TRBJ2-1; v_call: TRBV5-1; cdr3_aa: CASSGTRDNEQFF; cdr3_nt: TGCGCCAGCAGCGGGACTAGAGACAATGAGCAGTTCTTC
clone_size: once; d_call: .; j_call: TRBJ2-5; v_call: TRBV9; cdr3_aa: CASSVSGTVRLETQYF; cdr3_nt: TGTGCCAGCAGCGTATCCGGCACAGTAAGGTTGGAGACCCAGTACTTC
clone_size: .; d_call: .; j_call: TRBJ1-3; v_call: TRBV2; cdr3_aa: CASTTGGNTIYF; cdr3_nt: TGTGCCAGCACTACTGGGGGAAACACCATATATTTT
clone_size: once; d_call: .; j_call: TRBJ2-1; v_call: TRBV7-2; cdr3_aa: CASSPDSLGNEQFF; cdr3_nt: TGTGCCAGCAGCCCGGACTCTCTGGGCAATGAGCAGTTCTTC
clone_size: .; d_call: .; j_call: TRBJ2-2; v_call: TRBV2; cdr3_aa: CASSRVDAGELFF; cdr3_nt: TGTGCCAGCAGTAGGGTCGACGCCGGGGAGCTGTTTTTT
clone_size: .; d_call: .; j_call: TRBJ1-2; v_call: TRBV5-6; cdr3_aa: CASSQLADYGYTF; cdr3_nt: TGTGCCAGCAGCCAGTTGGCGGACTATGGCTACACCTTC
clone_size: .; d_call: .; j_call: TRBJ1-4; v_call: TRBV7-2; cdr3_aa: CASSLTGGNEKLFF; cdr3_nt: TGTGCCAGCAGCTTAACAGGCGGGAATGAAAAACTGTTTTTT
clone_size: .; d_call: .; j_call: TRBJ2-3; v_call: TRBV7-3; cdr3_aa: CASSSADTQYF; cdr3_nt: TGTGCCAGCAGCTCAGCAGATACGCAGTATTTT
clone_size: .; d_call: TRBD1; j_call: TRBJ2-6; v_call: TRBV7-3; cdr3_aa: CASRPATGFGANVLTF; cdr3_nt: TGTGCCAGCAGACCTGCGACAGGGTTCGGGGCCAACGTCCTGACTTTC
clone_size: .; d_call: .; j_call: TRBJ2-3; v_call: TRBV4-3; cdr3_aa: CASSQDVGQGTDTQYF; cdr3_nt: TGCGCCAGCAGCCAAGATGTGGGGCAAGGCACAGATACGCAGTATTTT
clone_size: .; d_call: .; j_call: TRBJ2-2; v_call: TRBV20-1; cdr3_aa: CSAPNTGELFF; cdr3_nt: TGCAGTGCTCCAAACACCGGGGAGCTGTTTTTT
clone_size: .; d_call: TRBD2; j_call: TRBJ2-3; v_call: TRBV28; cdr3_aa: CASSLATSDLLSTDTQYF; cdr3_nt: TGTGCCAGCAGCTTAGCGACTAGCGACCTTCTAAGCACAGATACGCAGTATTTT
clone_size: .; d_call: .; j_call: TRBJ2-7; v_call: TRBV5-4; cdr3_aa: CASTNFRTGNDEQYF; cdr3_nt: TGTGCCAGCACTAATTTCCGAACAGGGAACGACGAGCAGTACTTC
clone_size: .; d_call: .; j_call: TRBJ2-7; v_call: TRBV7-2; cdr3_aa: CASSLFRDTHEQYF; cdr3_nt: TGTGCCAGCAGCTTATTTCGGGACACCCACGAGCAGTACTTC
clone_size: .; d_call: .; j_call: TRBJ2-2; v_call: TRBV6-5; cdr3_aa: CASSRSRGTGELFF; cdr3_nt: TGTGCCAGCAGTAGGTCCAGGGGCACCGGGGAGCTGTTTTTT
clone_size: once; d_call: .; j_call: TRBJ2-7; v_call: TRBV11-1; cdr3_aa: CASSLPGISYEQYF; cdr3_nt: TGTGCCAGCAGCTTACCGGGGATCTCCTACGAGCAGTACTTC
clone_size: once; d_call: .; j_call: TRBJ2-1; v_call: TRBV19; cdr3_aa: CATKRDPERNEQFF; cdr3_nt: TGTGCCACCAAGAGGGACCCCGAAAGGAATGAGCAGTTCTTC
clone_size: once; d_call: TRBD1; j_call: TRBJ2-7; v_call: TRBV14; cdr3_aa: CASSQREGTGLSNEQYF; cdr3_nt: TGTGCCAGCAGCCAAAGGGAGGGGACAGGGTTATCCAACGAGCAGTACTTC
clone_size: .; d_call: TRBD1; j_call: TRBJ1-2; v_call: TRBV28; cdr3_aa: CASSSRPGQGPGYGYTF; cdr3_nt: TGTGCCAGCAGTTCTCGTCCGGGACAGGGCCCGGGCTACGGCTACACCTTC
clone_size: .; d_call: .; j_call: TRBJ2-7; v_call: TRBV15; cdr3_aa: CATSRGGGHYEQYF; cdr3_nt: TGTGCCACCAGCAGAGGGGGGGGGCACTACGAGCAGTACTTC
clone_size: .; d_call: .; j_call: TRBJ1-4; v_call: TRBV5-4; cdr3_aa: CASSLSVANEKLFF; cdr3_nt: TGTGCCAGCAGCTTGTCGGTAGCTAATGAAAAACTGTTTTTT
clone_size: .; d_call: TRBD1; j_call: TRBJ1-1; v_call: TRBV7-2; cdr3_aa: CASSFDYGQGSTEAFF; cdr3_nt: TGTGCCAGCAGCTTCGATTATGGACAGGGGAGCACTGAAGCTTTCTTT
clone_size: .; d_call: TRBD1; j_call: TRBJ1-2; v_call: TRBV18; cdr3_aa: CASSPTGQEFYGYTF; cdr3_nt: TGTGCCAGCTCACCAACGGGACAGGAGTTCTATGGCTACACCTTC
clone_size: once; d_call: .; j_call: TRBJ1-1; v_call: TRBV5-8; cdr3_aa: CASSPGRGRNTEAFF; cdr3_nt: TGTGCCAGCAGCCCGGGACGGGGGCGGAACACTGAAGCTTTCTTT
clone_size: once; d_call: .; j_call: TRBJ2-3; v_call: TRBV11-2; cdr3_aa: CASSRFLATQYF; cdr3_nt: TGTGCCAGCAGCCGCTTCTTGGCTACGCAGTATTTT
clone_size: once; d_call: TRBD2; j_call: TRBJ2-1; v_call: TRBV11-3; cdr3_aa: CASSFLGGGYNEQFF; cdr3_nt: TGTGCCAGCAGCTTTTTGGGGGGAGGGTACAATGAGCAGTTCTTC